This T cell receptor (beta chain) stems from a study of cytomegalovirus exposure and HLA in healthy donors. For the study at large: In an early release, HLA-typed donors contributed approximately 80 million unique TCR sequences.

The study sampled nominally healthy donors, though unrecorded immune exposures were likely. In its sample, this clone was seen a few times. The PCR made use of 60 Vbeta and 13 Jbeta primers. TCRdb's table, derived via immunoSEQ multiplex PCR, lists solely in-frame clones and lacks some. The sample shows under 200,000 clones, almost 80% of them seen only once. Sequenced input: PBMCs. The clonotype was recovered from a woman in her forties or fifties in good health and CMV-seronegative.

The CDR3 DNA reads TGTGCCAGCAGCTTGCAGGGGGCCCTACCCTACGAGCAGTACTTC. Encoded protein: CASSLQGALPYEQYF. The chain is built from TRBV5-8 and TRBJ2-7; TRBD1 agrees at 8 bases. V was pared by 1 base and J by 2 bases, with 5 bases of the junction left unmatched. CDR3 length equals 15 residues. Germline CDR1 and CDR2: SGHTS and YDEGEE.